What follows describes a single T cell receptor beta chain. The antigen is unknown. The CDR3 spans 14 residues. The V and J ends lost 1 base and 6 bases, in that order; junction bases with no gene match: 4. Germline loops: CDR1 MGHRA, CDR2 YSYEKL. Time point of the sample: week 35, safety follow-up. Each vaccine dose was 300 ug of mutant IDH1 20-mer peptide, with topical imiquimod. The data were obtained in a study of a mutant IDH1 vaccine in newly diagnosed glioma. Study findings and constraints: Vaccine-induced immune responses were detected in around 93% of patients.

TCRdb's table, derived via immunoSEQ multiplex PCR, lists solely in-frame clones and lacks some. The sample has more than 35,000 clones; 81% are singletons. This TCR derives from a woman between 40 and 50 years old with glioma. Some clones in this sample may be carry-over from other donors' samples. The chain links TRBV4-1 to TRBJ2-3; TRBD1 aligns across 7 bases. Specimen: PBMCs, collected from a glioma patient whose treatment included an IDH1 peptide vaccine. CDR3 nucleotides: TGCGCCAGCAGCCAAGGGGGGACAGTGGATACGCAGTATTTT. It encodes CASSQGGTVDTQYF.